This TCR beta chain was sequenced in a study of blood T cell repertoires in COVID-19. Study as a whole: Sites across the United States, Italy and Spain contributed samples from acute and convalescent COVID-19. PBMCs, B-cell-depleted T cells, or T cells provided the cDNA or gDNA that made up the material.

In the original workflow: Amplification of reference gene primers was used by the study to estimate nucleated cell counts. The table came from immunoSEQ multiplex PCR; TCRdb's copy has only in-frame clones and leaves some out. V, J and clone size are taken as reported in that table, and D and trimming were inferred from the DNA itself. The sample lists over 85,000 clones, 80% to 90% occurring once. In germline, CDR1 is KGHDR, CDR2 SFDVKD. Trimming pared 5 bases from V and 1 base from J, leaving 8 bases between. There are 14 residues in the CDR3. The receptor was derived from a man aged 40-49 years with active or convalescent COVID-19. V usage is TRBV24-1 and J usage is TRBJ1-5; D gene unclear. What was sequenced was peripheral blood. As DNA, the CDR3 is TGTGCCACCAGTGCAGGAAACAGCAATCAGCCCCAGCATTTT. It specifies CATSAGNSNQPQHF.